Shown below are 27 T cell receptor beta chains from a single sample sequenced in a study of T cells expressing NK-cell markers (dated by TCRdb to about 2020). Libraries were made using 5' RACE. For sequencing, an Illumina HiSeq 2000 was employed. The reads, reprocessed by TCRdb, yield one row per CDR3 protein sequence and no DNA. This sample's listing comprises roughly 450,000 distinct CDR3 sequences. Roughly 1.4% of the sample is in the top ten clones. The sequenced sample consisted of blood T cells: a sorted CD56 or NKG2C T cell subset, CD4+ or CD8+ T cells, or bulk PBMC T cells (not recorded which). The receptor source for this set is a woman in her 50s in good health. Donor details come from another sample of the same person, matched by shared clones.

The CDR3 region is CSVEGGGSAGGLDEQFF. V is TRBV29-1 and J is TRBJ2-1; the D call from TCRdb, TRBD1, cannot be confirmed without DNA. This CDR3 is built from 17 residues. Germline CDR1 SQVTM, CDR2 ANQGSEA.

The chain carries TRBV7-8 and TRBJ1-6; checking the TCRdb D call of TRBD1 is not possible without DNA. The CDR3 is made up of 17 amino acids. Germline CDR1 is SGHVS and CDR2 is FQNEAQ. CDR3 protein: CASSPGTGWTRDSPLHF. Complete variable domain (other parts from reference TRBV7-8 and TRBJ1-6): GAGVSQSPRYKVAKRGQDVALRCDPISGHVSLFWYQQALGQGPEFLTYFQNEAQLDKSGLPSDRFFAERPEGSVSTLKIQRTQQEDSAVYLCASSPGTGWTRDSPLHFGNGTRLTVT.

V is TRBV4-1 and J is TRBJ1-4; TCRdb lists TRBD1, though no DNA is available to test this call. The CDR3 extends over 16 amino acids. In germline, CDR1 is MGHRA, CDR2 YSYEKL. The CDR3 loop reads CASSQVGLPGNEKLFF.

CDR3 amino acids: CASSLVWASGSYEQFF. The rearrangement uses TRBV5-1 and TRBJ2-1; checking the TCRdb D call of TRBD2 is not possible without DNA. The CDR3 spans 16 residues. Germline V gives CDR1 SGHRS, CDR2 YFSETQ.

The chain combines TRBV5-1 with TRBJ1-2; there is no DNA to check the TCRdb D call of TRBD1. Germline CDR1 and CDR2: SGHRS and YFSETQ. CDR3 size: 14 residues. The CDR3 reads CASSYATENYGYTF.

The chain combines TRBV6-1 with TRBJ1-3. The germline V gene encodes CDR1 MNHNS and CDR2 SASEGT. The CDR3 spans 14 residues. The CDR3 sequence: CASRPPGFGNTIYF.

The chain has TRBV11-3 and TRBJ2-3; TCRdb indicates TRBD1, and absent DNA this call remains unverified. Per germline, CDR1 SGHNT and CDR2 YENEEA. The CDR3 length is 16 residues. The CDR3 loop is CASSLGTGVRTDTQYF.

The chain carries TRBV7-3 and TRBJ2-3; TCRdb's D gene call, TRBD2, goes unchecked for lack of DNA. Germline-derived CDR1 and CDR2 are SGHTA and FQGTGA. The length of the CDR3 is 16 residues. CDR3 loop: CASSLDGTSGTDTQYF.

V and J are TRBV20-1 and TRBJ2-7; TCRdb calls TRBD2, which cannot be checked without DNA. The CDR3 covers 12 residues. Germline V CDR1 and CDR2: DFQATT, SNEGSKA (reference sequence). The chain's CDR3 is CSGRGRSYEQYF.

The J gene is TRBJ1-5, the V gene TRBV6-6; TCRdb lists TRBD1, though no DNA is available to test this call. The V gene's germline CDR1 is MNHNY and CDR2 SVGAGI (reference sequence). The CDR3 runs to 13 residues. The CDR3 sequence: CASRQTQGQPQHF.

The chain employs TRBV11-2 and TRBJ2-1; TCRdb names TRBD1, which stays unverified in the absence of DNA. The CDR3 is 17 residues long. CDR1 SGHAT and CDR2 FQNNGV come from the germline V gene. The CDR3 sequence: CASSRLGGPSSYNEQFF.

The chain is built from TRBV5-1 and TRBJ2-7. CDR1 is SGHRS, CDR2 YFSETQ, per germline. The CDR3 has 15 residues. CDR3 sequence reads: CASSLHLSASYEQYF.

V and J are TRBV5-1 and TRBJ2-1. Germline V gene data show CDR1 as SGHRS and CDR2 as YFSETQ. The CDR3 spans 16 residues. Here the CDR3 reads CASSPDEGSSYNEQFF.

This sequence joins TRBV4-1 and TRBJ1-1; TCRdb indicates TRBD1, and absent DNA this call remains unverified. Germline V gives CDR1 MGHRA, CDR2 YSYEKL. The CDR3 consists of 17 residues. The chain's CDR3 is CASSQDWGGTSDTEAFF.

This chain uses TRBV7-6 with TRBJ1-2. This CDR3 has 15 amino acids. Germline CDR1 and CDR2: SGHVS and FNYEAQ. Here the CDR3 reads CASSLSRSGFDGYTF.

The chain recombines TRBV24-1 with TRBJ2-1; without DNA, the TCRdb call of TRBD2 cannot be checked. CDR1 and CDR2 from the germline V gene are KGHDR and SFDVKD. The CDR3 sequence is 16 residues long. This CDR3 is CATSDLRREGRDEQFF.

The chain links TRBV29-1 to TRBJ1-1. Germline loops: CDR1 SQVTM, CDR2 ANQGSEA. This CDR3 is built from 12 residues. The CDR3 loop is CSVVRTNTEAFF. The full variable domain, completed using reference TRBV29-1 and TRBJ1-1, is SAVISQKPSRDICQRGTSLTIQCQVDSQVTMMFWYRQQPGQSLTLIATANQGSEATYESGFVIDKFPISRPNLTFSTLTVSNMSPEDSSIYLCSVVRTNTEAFFGQGTRLTVV.

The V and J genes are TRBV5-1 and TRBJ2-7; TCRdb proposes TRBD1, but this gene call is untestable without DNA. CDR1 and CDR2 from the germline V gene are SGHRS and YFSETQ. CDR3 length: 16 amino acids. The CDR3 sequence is CASSLGHRQGDYEQYF. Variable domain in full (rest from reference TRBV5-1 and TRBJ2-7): KAGVTQTPRYLIKTRGQQVTLSCSPISGHRSVSWYQQTPGQGLQFLFEYFSETQRNKGNFPGRFSGRQFSNSRSEMNVSTLELGDSALYLCASSLGHRQGDYEQYFGPGTRLTVT.

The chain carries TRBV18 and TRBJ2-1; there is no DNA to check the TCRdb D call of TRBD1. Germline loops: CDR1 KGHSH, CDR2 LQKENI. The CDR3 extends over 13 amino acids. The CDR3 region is CASSRGDRDEQFF.

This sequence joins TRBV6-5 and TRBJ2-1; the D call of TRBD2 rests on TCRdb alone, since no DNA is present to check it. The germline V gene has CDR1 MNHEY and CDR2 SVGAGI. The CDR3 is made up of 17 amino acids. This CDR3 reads CASSFGLAGYTYNEQFF.

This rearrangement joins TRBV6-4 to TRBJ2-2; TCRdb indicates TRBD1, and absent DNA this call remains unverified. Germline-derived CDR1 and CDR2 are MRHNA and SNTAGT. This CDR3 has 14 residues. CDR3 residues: CASSDSPAIGELFF.

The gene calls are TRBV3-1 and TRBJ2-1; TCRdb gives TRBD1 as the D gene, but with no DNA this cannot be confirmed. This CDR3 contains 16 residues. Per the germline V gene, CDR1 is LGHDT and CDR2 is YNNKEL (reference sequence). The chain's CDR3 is CASSLPGESSYNEQFF.

The CDR3 loop is CASGPGHETDTQYF. The rearrangement links TRBV12-5 to TRBJ2-3; the TCRdb call, TRBD1, lacks DNA for checking. Germline-derived CDR1 and CDR2 are LGHNT and FRNRAP. The CDR3 extends over 14 amino acids.

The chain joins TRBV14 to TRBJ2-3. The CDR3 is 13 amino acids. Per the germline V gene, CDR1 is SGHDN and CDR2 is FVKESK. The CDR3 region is CASSRKDTSTQYF.

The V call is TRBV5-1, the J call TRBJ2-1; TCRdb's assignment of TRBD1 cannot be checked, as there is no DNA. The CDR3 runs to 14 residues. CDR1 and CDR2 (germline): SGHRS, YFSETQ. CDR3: CASSLQDVSNEQFF.

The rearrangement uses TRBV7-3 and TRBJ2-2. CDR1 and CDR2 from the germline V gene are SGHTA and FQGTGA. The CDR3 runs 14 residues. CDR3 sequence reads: CASSLTSIAGELFF. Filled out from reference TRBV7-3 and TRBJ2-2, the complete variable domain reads GAGVSQTPSNKVTEKGKYVELRCDPISGHTALYWYRQSLGQGPEFLIYFQGTGAADDSGLPNDRFFAVRPEGSVSTLKIQRTERGDSAVYLCASSLTSIAGELFFGEGSRLTVL.

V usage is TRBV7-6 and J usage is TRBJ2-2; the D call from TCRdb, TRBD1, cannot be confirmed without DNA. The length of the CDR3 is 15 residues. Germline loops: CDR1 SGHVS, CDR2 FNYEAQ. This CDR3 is CASSPRTGGTGELFF.